Following are 3 T cell receptor beta chains from one sample sequenced in a study of post-analysis software for immune sequencing data. Study results and limitations: TRBV segments more frequent in patients than in controls numbered a few and included TRBV5-6, TRBV5-1 and TRBV20-1.

The TCR beta cDNA libraries contained unique molecular identifiers. TCRdb analysed the PCR reads with MiXCR anew, one entry per CDR3 protein. The sample yields hundreds of thousands of distinct CDR3 sequences, 53% seen once. Their antigen targets remain unknown. The sample consisted of blood. The receptors here all came from a girl aged 10 to 17 with multiple sclerosis.

V usage is TRBV2 and J usage is TRBJ2-7, with unresolved D. The germline V gene has CDR1 SNHLY and CDR2 FYNNEI. Trimming cost V 2 bases and J 4 bases, with 15 bases left between them. There are 15 residues in the CDR3. The CDR3 region has the DNA TGTGCCAGCAGTGAAAGTACGGCTCCTCCTTACGAGCAGTACTTC. This sequence encodes CASSESTAPPYEQYF.

The chain uses TRBV5-1 and TRBJ2-1, with 10 bases lining up with TRBD2. This CDR3 has 16 residues. V dropped 3 bases and J dropped 2; count of bases not matched to a gene: 5. Germline V gives CDR1 SGHRS, CDR2 YFSETQ. DNA of the CDR3: TGCGCCAGCAGCTCCCCCACTAGCGGGGCCTACAATGAGCAGTTCTTC. Translated: CASSSPTSGAYNEQFF.

DNA for the CDR3: TGTGCCAGCAGCCGTGCGGGGACTTCCCTCTCCTACGAGCAGTACTTC. Amino acid sequence: CASSRAGTSLSYEQYF. V usage is TRBV25-1 and J usage is TRBJ2-7, with a possible D match to TRBD2 (6 bases). V lost 6 bases and J lost 0, with 18 bases in between. The length of the CDR3 is 16 residues. Germline CDR1 reads MGHDK; CDR2 reads SYGVNS.